This T cell receptor beta chain was profiled in a study of cytomegalovirus exposure and HLA in healthy donors. Overall study findings and caveats: In a later analysis, several top co-occurrence clusters appeared linked to parvovirus B19, influenza, CMV and Epstein-Barr virus. In an earlier analysis, productive rearrangement rates for most beta V segments clustered near 87% or 30%. Relative to equally common others, HLA-associated TCR beta chains showed greater clonal expansion in a later analysis.

V dropped 5 bases and J dropped 3 bases, with 12 bases sitting between them. Germline CDR1 and CDR2: LNHDA and SQIVND (reference sequence). The CDR3 is 14 residues long. A note on this clone: As yet, its antigen is unknown.

PCR employed 60 Vbeta and 13 Jbeta primers. Produced via immunoSEQ multiplex PCR; TCRdb's table is partial and in-frame only. The sample has about 160,000 clones; about 75% are singletons. The sequence derives from a female donor in good health and CMV-seronegative. Sequences were obtained from PBMCs. This chain joins TRBV19 and TRBJ2-3, with D perhaps TRBD1 (5 bases). Here the CDR3 DNA reads TGTGCCAGTAGTGGCCAGGGTGGGACAGATACGCAGTATTTT. Translating gives CASSGQGGTDTQYF.